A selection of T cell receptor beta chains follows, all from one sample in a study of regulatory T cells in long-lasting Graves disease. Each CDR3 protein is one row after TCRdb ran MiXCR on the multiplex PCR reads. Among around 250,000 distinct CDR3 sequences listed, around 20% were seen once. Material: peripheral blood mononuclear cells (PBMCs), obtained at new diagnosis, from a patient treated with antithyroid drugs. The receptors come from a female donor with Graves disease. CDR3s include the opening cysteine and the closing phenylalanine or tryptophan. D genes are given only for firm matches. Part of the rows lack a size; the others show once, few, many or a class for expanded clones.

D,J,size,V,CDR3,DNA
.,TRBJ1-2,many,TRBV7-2,CASSYLGANYGYTF,TGTGCCAGCAGCTACCTGGGGGCGAACTATGGCTACACCTTC
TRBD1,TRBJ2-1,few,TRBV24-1,CATRPTGGANEQFF,TGTGCCACCAGGCCGACAGGGGGTGCCAATGAGCAGTTCTTC
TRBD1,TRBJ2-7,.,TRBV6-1,CASSTSGTGNYEQYF,TGTGCCAGCAGTACCTCCGGGACAGGGAACTACGAGCAGTACTTC
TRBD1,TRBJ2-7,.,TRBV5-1,CASSLGDRGLDF,TGCGCCAGCAGCTTGGGTGACAGGGGGTTGGACTTC
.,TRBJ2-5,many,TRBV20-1,CSARNSIQETQYF,TGCAGTGCCAGAAACTCGATTCAAGAGACCCAGTACTTC
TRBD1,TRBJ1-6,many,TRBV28,CASRVGTGASPLHF,TGTGCCAGCAGGGTAGGGACAGGGGCTTCACCCCTCCACTTT
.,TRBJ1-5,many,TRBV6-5,CASSYRETYQPQHF,TGTGCCAGCAGTTACAGGGAGACCTATCAGCCCCAGCATTTT
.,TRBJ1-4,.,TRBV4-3,CASSPQPGGNEKLFF,TGCGCCAGCAGCCCCCAACCGGGGGGGAATGAAAAACTGTTTTTT
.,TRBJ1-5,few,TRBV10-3,CAISGASNQPQHF,TGTGCCATCAGTGGGGCTAGCAATCAGCCCCAGCATTTT
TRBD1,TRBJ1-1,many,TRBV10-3,CATVGDRGEDTEAFF,TGTGCCACAGTAGGCGACAGGGGAGAGGACACTGAAGCTTTCTTT
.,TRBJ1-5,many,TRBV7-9,CASSLTQGQPQHF,TGTGCCAGCAGCTTAACTCAGGGTCAGCCCCAGCATTTT
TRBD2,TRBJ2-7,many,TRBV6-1,CASSGTSGGSYEQYF,TGTGCCAGCAGCGGCACTAGCGGGGGCTCCTACGAGCAGTACTTC
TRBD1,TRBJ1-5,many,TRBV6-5,CASSYGGTGIDQPQHF,TGTGCCAGCAGTTATGGTGGGACAGGGATAGATCAGCCCCAGCATTTT
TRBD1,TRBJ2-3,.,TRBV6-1,CASRIGTGFHSQYF,TGTGCCAGCAGGATCGGGACAGGGTTTCATTCGCAGTATTTT
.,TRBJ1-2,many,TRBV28,CAIRDINYGYTF,TGTGCCATCCGGGACATTAACTATGGCTACACCTTC
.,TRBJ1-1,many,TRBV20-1,CSARLQGRGTHTEAFF,TGCAGTGCTAGGCTGCAGGGGAGGGGAACACACACTGAAGCTTTCTTT
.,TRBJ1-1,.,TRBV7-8,CASSLSVGPSRAFF,TGTGCCAGCAGCTTATCTGTTGGACCTTCTCGGGCTTTCTTT
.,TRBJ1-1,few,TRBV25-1,CASSGYRGNTEAFF,TGTGCCAGCAGTGGGTATAGGGGGAACACTGAAGCTTTCTTT
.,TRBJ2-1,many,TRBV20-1,CSARVWTASNEQFF,TGCAGTGCTAGAGTTTGGACAGCGTCCAATGAGCAGTTCTTC
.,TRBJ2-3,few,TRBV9,CASSGRVVTDTQYF,TGTGCCAGCAGCGGCAGGGTAGTCACAGATACGCAGTATTTT
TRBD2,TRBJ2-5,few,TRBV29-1,CGVGAGGSVAQYF,TGCGGCGTTGGGGCGGGGGGTAGTGTGGCCCAGTACTTC
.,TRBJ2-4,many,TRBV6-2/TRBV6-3,CASSYLSQRNIQYF,TGTGCCAGCAGTTACCTATCCCAGCGAAACATTCAGTACTTC
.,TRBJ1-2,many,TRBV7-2,CASSPGREYGYTF,TGTGCCAGCAGCCCCGGCAGGGAATATGGCTACACCTTC
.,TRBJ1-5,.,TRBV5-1,CASSLDTNQPQHF,TGCGCCAGCAGCCTGGACACGAATCAGCCCCAGCATTTT
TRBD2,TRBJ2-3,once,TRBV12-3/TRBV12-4,CASSLNLASGNTDTQYF,TGTGCCAGCAGCTTAAACCTAGCTAGCGGGAACACAGATACGCAGTATTTT
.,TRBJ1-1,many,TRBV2,CASSVWTARNTEAFF,TGTGCCAGCAGTGTTTGGACAGCCAGGAACACTGAAGCTTTCTTT
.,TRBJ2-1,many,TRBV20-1,CSAQRGGEDEQFF,TGCAGTGCGCAACGGGGTGGTGAGGATGAGCAGTTCTTC
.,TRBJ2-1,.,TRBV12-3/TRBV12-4,CASSPQGKGASQFF,TGTGCCAGCAGTCCACAGGGAAAGGGAGCGTCCCAGTTCTTC
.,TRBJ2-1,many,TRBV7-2,CASSASPHNEQFF,TGTGCCAGCAGCGCCAGCCCCCACAATGAGCAGTTCTTC
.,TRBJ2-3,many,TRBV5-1,CASSLPRDSTTDTQYF,TGCGCCAGCAGTCTACCCCGAGACTCGACCACAGATACGCAGTATTTT
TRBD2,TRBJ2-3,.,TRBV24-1,CATSDLTSGGSVTQYF,TGTGCCACCAGTGATTTGACTAGCGGGGGCTCTGTTACGCAGTATTTT
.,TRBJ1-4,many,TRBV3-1,CASSQGGGGNEKLFF,TGTGCCAGCAGCCAAGGGGGCGGCGGGAATGAAAAACTGTTTTTT
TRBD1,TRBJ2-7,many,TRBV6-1,CASRGQGAREQYF,TGTGCCAGCAGGGGACAGGGGGCGAGGGAGCAGTACTTC
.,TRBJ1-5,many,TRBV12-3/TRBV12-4,CASILGGPDQPQHF,TGTGCCAGCATACTAGGAGGTCCCGATCAGCCCCAGCATTTT
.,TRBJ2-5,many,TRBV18,CASSRAGQETQYF,TGTGCCAGCTCACGGGCAGGGCAGGAGACCCAGTACTTC
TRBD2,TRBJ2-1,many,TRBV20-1,CSASYGTSAKGEQFF,TGCAGTGCTAGTTACGGGACTAGCGCCAAAGGTGAGCAGTTCTTC
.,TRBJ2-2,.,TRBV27,CASSLRGIVANTGELFF,TGTGCCAGCAGTTTACGGGGGATAGTCGCGAACACCGGGGAGCTGTTTTTT
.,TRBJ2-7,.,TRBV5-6,CASSAGGPGEQYF,TGTGCCAGCAGCGCCGGAGGGCCGGGCGAGCAGTACTTC
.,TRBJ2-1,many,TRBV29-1,CSVRFLYEQFF,TGCAGCGTCCGGTTTCTTTATGAGCAGTTCTTC
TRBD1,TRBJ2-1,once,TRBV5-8,CASSLPRQGSEQFF,TGTGCCAGCAGCTTGCCTCGACAGGGGTCTGAGCAGTTCTTC
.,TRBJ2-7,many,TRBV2,CASSEQYEQYF,TGTGCCAGCAGTGAACAGTACGAGCAGTACTTC
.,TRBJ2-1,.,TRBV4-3,CASSSDQAYNEQFF,TGCGCCAGCAGCTCAGACCAGGCCTACAATGAGCAGTTCTTC
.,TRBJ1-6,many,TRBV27,CASSLMGSPLHF,TGTGCCAGCAGTTTGATGGGGTCACCCCTCCACTTT